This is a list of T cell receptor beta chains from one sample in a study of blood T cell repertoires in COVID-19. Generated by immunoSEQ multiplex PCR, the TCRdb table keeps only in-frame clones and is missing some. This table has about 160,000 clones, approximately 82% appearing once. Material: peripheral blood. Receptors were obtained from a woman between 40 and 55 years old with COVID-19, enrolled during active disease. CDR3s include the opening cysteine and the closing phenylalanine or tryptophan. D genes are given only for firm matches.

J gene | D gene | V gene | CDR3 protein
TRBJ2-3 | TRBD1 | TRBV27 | CASSLQGASTDTQYF
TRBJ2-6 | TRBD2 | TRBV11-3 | CASSLEGGGSGANVLTF
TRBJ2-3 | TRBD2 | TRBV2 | CASSVEAAGSTDTQYF
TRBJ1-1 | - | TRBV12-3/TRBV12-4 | CASSSNRYAEAFF
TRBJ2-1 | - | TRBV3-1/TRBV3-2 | CASSHRFEGGREQFF
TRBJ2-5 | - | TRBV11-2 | CASSFGRSGTQYF
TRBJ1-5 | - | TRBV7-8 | CASSLAGVSNQPQHF
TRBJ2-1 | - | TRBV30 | CAWSRLRAVNEQFF
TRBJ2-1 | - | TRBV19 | CASSIDENGYNEQFF
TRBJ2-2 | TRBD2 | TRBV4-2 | CASSQEGVGGTGELFF
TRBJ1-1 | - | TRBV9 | CASSASRQMNTEAFF
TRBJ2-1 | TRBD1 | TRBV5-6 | CASSSRQGTYNEQFF
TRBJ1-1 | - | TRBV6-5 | CASSSAWRNTEAFF
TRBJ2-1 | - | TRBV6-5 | CATQRQNSYNEQFF
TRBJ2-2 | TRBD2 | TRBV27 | CASSLGTSGLTGELFF
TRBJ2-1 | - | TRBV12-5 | CASGTGGAYNEQFF
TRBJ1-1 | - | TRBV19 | CASSAGDGTEAFF
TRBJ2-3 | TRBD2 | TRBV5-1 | CASSLLTSGSADTQYF
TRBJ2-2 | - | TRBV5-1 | CASSSTSRKNTGELFF
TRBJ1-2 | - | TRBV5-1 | CASSDRQAERGYTF
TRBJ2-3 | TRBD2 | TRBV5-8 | CASSLHKGLAGSTDTQYF
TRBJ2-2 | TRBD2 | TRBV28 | CASRSTSGRGELFF
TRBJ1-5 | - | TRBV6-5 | CASSYSLNQPQHF
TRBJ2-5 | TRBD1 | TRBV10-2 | CASSAGTGGRGTQYF
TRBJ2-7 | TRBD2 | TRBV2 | CASILAGHSYEQYF
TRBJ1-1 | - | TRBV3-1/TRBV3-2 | CASSQDESEAFF
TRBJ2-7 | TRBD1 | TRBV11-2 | CASSFPGTASYEQYF
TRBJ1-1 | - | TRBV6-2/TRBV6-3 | CASSKTANTEAFF
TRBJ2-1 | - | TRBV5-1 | CASSLAIRTDEQFF
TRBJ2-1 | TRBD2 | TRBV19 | CASSASGGSYNEQFF
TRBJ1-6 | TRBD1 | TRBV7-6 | CASSLVQGALSPLHF
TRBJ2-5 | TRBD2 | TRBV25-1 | CASSNRAGEETQYF
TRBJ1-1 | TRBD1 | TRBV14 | CASSLRTGRATEAFF
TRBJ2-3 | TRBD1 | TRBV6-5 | CASSYRRQGAHDTQYF
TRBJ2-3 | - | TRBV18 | CASEQYTDTQYF
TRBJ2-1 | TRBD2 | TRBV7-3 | CASSIGTNNNEQFF
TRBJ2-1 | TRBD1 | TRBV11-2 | CASSLEAGGVMFF
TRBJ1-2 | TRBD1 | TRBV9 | CASSGGTGLSSTF
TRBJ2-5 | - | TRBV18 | CASSPGLGETQYF
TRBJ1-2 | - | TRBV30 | CAWRVVQGHGGYTF
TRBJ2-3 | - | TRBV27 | CASSLSAAGTDTQYF
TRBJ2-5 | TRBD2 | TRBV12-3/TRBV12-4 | CASSPGAGRAQYF
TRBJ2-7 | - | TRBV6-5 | CASSPLAQTRGEQYF